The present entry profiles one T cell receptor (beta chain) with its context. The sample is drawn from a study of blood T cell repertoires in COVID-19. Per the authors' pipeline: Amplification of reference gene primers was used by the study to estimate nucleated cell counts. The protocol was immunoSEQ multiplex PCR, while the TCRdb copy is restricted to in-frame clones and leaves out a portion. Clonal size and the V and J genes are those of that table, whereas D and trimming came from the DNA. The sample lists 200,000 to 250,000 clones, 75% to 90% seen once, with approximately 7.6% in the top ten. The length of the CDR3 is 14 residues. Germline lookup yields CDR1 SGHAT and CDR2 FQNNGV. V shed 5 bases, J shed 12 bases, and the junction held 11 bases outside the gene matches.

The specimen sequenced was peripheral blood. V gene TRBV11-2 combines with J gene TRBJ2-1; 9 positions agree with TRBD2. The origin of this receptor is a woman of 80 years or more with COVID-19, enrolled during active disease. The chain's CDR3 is CASSPTSGLAGQFF. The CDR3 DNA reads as TGTGCCAGCAGCCCGACTAGCGGCCTAGCGGGGCAGTTCTTC.